This TCR beta chain is from a study of blood T cell repertoires in COVID-19. The junction had 8 bases not matched to a gene; V was cut back by 5 bases and J by 4 bases. This CDR3 spans 14 amino acids. Germline V CDR1 and CDR2: SGHAT, FQNNGV. Clones were sequenced by immunoSEQ multiplex PCR, and TCRdb holds only the in-frame ones, with some missing. This table holds over 90,000 clones, over 75% found once. Sample: peripheral blood. This chain joins TRBV11-2 and TRBJ2-7; 7 positions agree with TRBD2. The TCR originated in a human donor in a cohort sampled during active COVID-19. CDR3 sequence reads: CASSPSTGGYEQYF. As DNA, the CDR3 is TGTGCCAGCAGCCCCTCGACGGGGGGTTACGAGCAGTACTTC.